The clone carrying this T cell receptor beta chain was detected only a few times. This record comes from a study of T cells in Graves' hyperthyroidism and ophthalmopathy. The CDR3 regions of TCR beta were amplified from RNA transcripts. Initially, a first-round RT-PCR of the TCR CDR3 employed the HTBI primer set. TCRdb itself ran the multiplex PCR reads through MiXCR, one entry per CDR3 protein. This table has approximately 600,000 distinct CDR3 sequences, over 12% appearing once. The germline gives CDR1 SGHNT, CDR2 YYREEE (reference sequence). The ends were cut back, 2 bases at V and 2 bases at J, with 15 bases in the middle. CDR3 length: 16 amino acids.

Sequenced material: blood. The receptor was derived from a woman between 18 and 30 years old with Graves' ophthalmopathy. The chain has TRBV5-4 and TRBJ2-3, with D perhaps TRBD1 or TRBD2 (6 bases each). CDR3 nucleotides: TGTGCCAGCAGCTTCAAAAGAGGGGGACTCACAGATACGCAGTATTTT. The encoded protein is CASSFKRGGLTDTQYF.